This T cell receptor beta chain was obtained from a study of blood T cell repertoires in COVID-19 (dated by TCRdb to about 2020). Broadly, across the study: The collaborator samples originated in the United States, Italy and Spain and spanned the acute and convalescent phases of COVID-19. Subjects who had been exposed to COVID-19, were actively infected with it, or had recovered from it provided the deeply sampled blood TCRbeta repertoires that made up the dataset. A freely available public database, intended as a resource for researchers studying the immune response to SARS-CoV-2, is where the repertoires were released. Sample metadata almost always included a de-identified subject ID, COVID-19 status, age in years and sex. Samples came from the ongoing ImmuneRACE study (first 160 participants) plus 1,254 subjects from 6 global collaborators. The material from the prospective study consisted of cDNA or gDNA derived from T cells, B-cell-depleted T cells, or PBMCs. Where HLA class I and class II types were available, the types were taken from metadata supplied by the sample provider, not from assay-based typing.

The immunoSEQ Assay, a bias-controlled multiplex PCR, was used to amplify TCRbeta CDR3 regions from genomic DNA. For the original study's pipeline: Within the assay, amplification of reference gene primers was used to estimate how many nucleated cells each sample contained. To quantify the absolute abundance of each unique TCRbeta CDR3 rearrangement, sequence reads were collapsed and filtered. For each sample, productive Simpson clonality was calculated by taking the square root of Simpson's diversity index across productive rearrangements. TCRdb carries this immuneACCESS record with in-frame sequences only. Its versions omit some clonotypes, under half of them owing to an unresolved V gene in the studies checked, with the rest unexplained. V and J calls and clone size are as listed in that table; D and trimming were resolved from the DNA. This sample holds over 200,000 clones; roughly 80% were observed only once. Approximately 7.9% of the sample is held by the ten biggest clonotypes.

What the authors observed across the whole study: Clinical and demographic metadata were provided uncurated, with the amount varying by source and participant.

The collaborating institutions used their own protocols to collect whole blood in K2EDTA tubes. For TCRbeta analysis, collaborator samples were shipped as frozen whole blood, as isolated PBMCs, or as DNA extracted from either sample type. Note on this clone: Its antigen remains unidentified. Base qualities are not provided; no much larger clone lies one nucleotide away.

The TCR comes from a woman older than 75 with acute or convalescent COVID-19. The specimen was peripheral blood.

The DNA is as follows: TGTGCCAGCATTAGGACAGGATTTAGTGGCTACACCTTC. This codes for CASIRTGFSGYTF. The receptor chain draws on TRBV28 and TRBJ1-2; TRBD1 fits 7 bases in the junction. Its CDR3 holds 13 amino acids, cysteine through phenylalanine. Left in the record is the CDR3 DNA by itself, 39 bases read in frame from the first base. V is pruned by 7 bases and J by 7 bases, leaving 9 bases of the junction without a gene match. CDR1 and CDR2, per the germline V gene, are MDHEN and SYDVKM.